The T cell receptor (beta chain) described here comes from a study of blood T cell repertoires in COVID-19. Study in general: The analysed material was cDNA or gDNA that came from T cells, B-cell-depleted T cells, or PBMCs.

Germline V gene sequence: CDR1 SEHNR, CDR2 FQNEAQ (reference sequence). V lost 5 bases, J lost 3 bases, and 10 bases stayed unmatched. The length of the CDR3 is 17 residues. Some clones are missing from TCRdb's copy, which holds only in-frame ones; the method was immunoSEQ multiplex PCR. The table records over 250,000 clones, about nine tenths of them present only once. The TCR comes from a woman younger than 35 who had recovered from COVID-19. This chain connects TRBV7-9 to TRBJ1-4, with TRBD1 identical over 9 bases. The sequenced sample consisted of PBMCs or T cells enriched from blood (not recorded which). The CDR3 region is CASSGNRGRLSNEKLFF. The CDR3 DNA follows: TGTGCCAGCAGCGGAAACAGGGGGCGGCTGTCTAATGAAAAACTGTTTTTT.